A single sample gave rise to the 23 T cell receptor beta chains below, sequenced in a study of identical twins. MiXCR, applied by TCRdb to the 5' RACE reads, yields one record per CDR3 protein. Among approximately 230,000 distinct CDR3 sequences listed, over 5% were seen once. These data were likewise used in another study, on T cells expressing NK-cell markers.

Sequencing was carried out using CD8+ T cells sorted from blood. These receptors were collected from a woman aged 18-35 years in good health.

This clonotype was detected many times. V gene TRBV9 combines with J gene TRBJ2-2; possibly TRBD1 or TRBD2 for D (7 bases each). There are 16 residues in the CDR3. Between the trimmed V and J ends, which lost 0 bases and 4 bases, there was a span of 13 bases. Germline CDR1 reads SGDLS; CDR2 reads YYNGEE. The CDR3: CASSVAGGGTTGELFF. CDR3 DNA: TGTGCCAGCAGCGTAGCAGGGGGGGGGACCACCGGGGAGCTGTTTTTT.

This clonotype was counted a few times. The chain joins TRBV12-3 or TRBV12-4 to TRBJ2-5, with D perhaps TRBD1 (5 bases). The CDR3 extends over 15 amino acids. The V end lost 6 bases, the J end lost 2 bases, and 16 bases lay between the germline ends. The CDR3 protein is CASSLTAPGQETQYF. The CDR3 region has the DNA TGTGCCAGCAGCCTAACTGCCCCAGGGCAAGAGACCCAGTACTTC.

This clonotype appeared a few times. This chain joins TRBV27 and TRBJ2-1, with no clear D. The CDR3 contains 13 residues. Trimming took off 5 bases at V and 4 bases at J, with 9 bases between the two ends. CDR1 is MNHEY and CDR2 is SMNVEV in the germline V gene (reference sequence). The CDR3 loop reads CASSGRKYNEQFF. The CDR3 DNA sequence: TGTGCCAGCAGTGGCAGGAAATACAATGAGCAGTTCTTC.

The gene calls are TRBV20-1 and TRBJ2-3; 10 nucleotides line up with TRBD2. The CDR3 runs to 18 residues. Germline CDR1 and CDR2: DFQATT and SNEGSKA (reference sequence). J was trimmed by 0 bases and V by 0 bases; bases with no gene match: 9. Written as DNA, the CDR3 is TGCAGTGCTAGAGATCTCCGGCTAGCGGGGGCCAGCACAGATACGCAGTATTTT. Amino acids: CSARDLRLAGASTDTQYF.

The chain carries TRBV27 and TRBJ2-5; 8 bases are shared with TRBD2. Trimming took 5 bases from V and 1 from J; bases not matched to a gene: 12. CDR1 and CDR2 (germline): MNHEY, SMNVEV (reference sequence). The CDR3 is 17 amino acids. The CDR3 protein is CASSPRTLADPQETQYF. The CDR3 DNA is TGTGCCAGCAGTCCACGGACACTAGCGGACCCCCAAGAGACCCAGTACTTC.

The chain has TRBV5-5 and TRBJ2-3; D remains ambiguous. This CDR3 is built from 11 residues. Looked up from germline, CDR1 is SGHKS and CDR2 is YYEKEE (reference sequence). V was shortened by 4 bases and J by 6 bases, with 6 bases between the two germline ends. CDR3 protein: CASSRHDTQYF. In nucleotides, the CDR3 is TGTGCCAGCAGCCGCCATGATACGCAGTATTTT.

This clonotype was picked up a small number of times. The chain joins TRBV9 to TRBJ2-7, with D perhaps TRBD1 (6 bases). Germline-derived CDR1 and CDR2 are SGDLS and YYNGEE. The CDR3 runs 14 residues. Trimming stripped 3 bases from V and 5 bases from J, with 15 bases between. The CDR3 region has the DNA TGTGCCAGCAGCGCAGGGGAAGGAGTTGACGAGCAGTACTTC. Encoded protein: CASSAGEGVDEQYF.

This clonotype was found a few times. The genes are TRBV7-9 and TRBJ1-2, with a weak D call TRBD1 (6 bases). The CDR3 runs 13 residues. From germline, CDR1 is SEHNR and CDR2 FQNEAQ (reference sequence). Trimming cost V 5 bases and J 8 bases, with 15 bases left between them. In DNA, the CDR3 is TGTGCCAGCAGCGCACCGGGACACCGCGGCTACACCTTC. Protein product: CASSAPGHRGYTF. Supplemented by reference TRBV7-9 and TRBJ1-2, the full variable domain reads DTGVSQNPRHKITKRGQNVTFRCDPISEHNRLYWYRQTLGQGPEFLTYFQNEAQLEKSRLLSDRFSAERPKGSFSTLEIQRTEQGDSAMYLCASSAPGHRGYTFGSGTRLTVV.

This clonotype showed up just a few times. The rearrangement joins TRBV24-1 to TRBJ2-7; 10 bases fit TRBD1. With 4 bases clipped from V and 6 bases from J, the junction kept 2 bases outside the gene matches. The CDR3 has 13 amino acids. In germline, CDR1 is KGHDR, CDR2 SFDVKD. CDR3 loop: CATSERTGGEQYF. CDR3 sequence (DNA): TGTGCCACCAGTGAAAGGACAGGGGGCGAGCAGTACTTC.

This clonotype was picked up a small number of times. The chain joins TRBV5-6 to TRBJ1-1, with D hard to call. Germline V CDR1 and CDR2: SGHDT, YYEEEE. The V and J ends lost 4 bases and 4 bases respectively, with 11 bases between them. The CDR3 extends over 13 amino acids. The CDR3 nucleotides read TGTGCCAGCAGCGACGTAGGAGTCACTGAAGCTTTCTTT. It specifies CASSDVGVTEAFF.

This clonotype was seen many times. The genes are TRBV7-9 and TRBJ1-1; 7 bases agree with TRBD1. With 5 bases clipped from V and 1 base from J, the junction kept 10 bases outside the gene matches. CDR3 length: 16 residues. Per germline, CDR1 SEHNR and CDR2 FQNEAQ (reference sequence). Written as DNA, the CDR3 is TGTGCCAGCAGCCCCCAAAACGGACAGGAGAACACTGAAGCTTTCTTT. This gives the protein CASSPQNGQENTEAFF.

This clonotype was recorded a few times. The chain uses TRBV27 and TRBJ2-1; 7 bases match TRBD2. Germline V gene sequence: CDR1 MNHEY, CDR2 SMNVEV (reference sequence). Germline trimming cut 0 bases from V and 5 bases from J; bases unmatched to any gene: 4. The CDR3 is made up of 15 amino acids. CDR3: CASSLSGTTHNEQFF. The CDR3 DNA reads TGTGCCAGCAGTTTATCGGGGACTACCCACAATGAGCAGTTCTTC.

The sample holds a few counts of this clonotype. The chain is built from TRBV25-1 and TRBJ2-1, with D hard to call. Looked up from germline, CDR1 is MGHDK and CDR2 is SYGVNS. CDR3 length equals 11 residues. V shed 10 bases and J shed 7 bases, with 11 bases lying between them. DNA of the CDR3: TGTGCCAACAGAGAACCTAATGAGCAGTTCTTC. Amino acid sequence: CANREPNEQFF.

The rearrangement joins TRBV4-2 to TRBJ2-1, with D possibly being TRBD1 or TRBD2 (5 bases each). The V gene lost 4 bases and the J gene lost 6 bases, with 10 bases spanning the gap. The germline V gene has CDR1 LGHNA and CDR2 YNFKEQ. There are 13 residues in the CDR3. The CDR3 reads CASSRGTINEQFF. The CDR3 DNA sequence: TGTGCCAGCAGCCGGGGGACGATCAATGAGCAGTTCTTC.

The chain couples TRBV7-9 to TRBJ2-7; D is perhaps TRBD2 (7 bases). Trimming cost V 4 bases and J 3 bases, with 13 bases left between them. Germline V gives CDR1 SEHNR, CDR2 FQNEAQ (reference sequence). This CDR3 spans 14 amino acids. CDR3 in DNA: TGTGCCAGCAGCTCAAAGGGGGGGATCTACGAGCAGTACTTC. It translates to CASSSKGGIYEQYF.

The genes are TRBV12-5 and TRBJ2-1; tentative D call: TRBD2 (6 bases). The V end was cut by 7 bases, the J end by 4 bases, with 14 bases between. The germline CDR1 and CDR2 sequences are LGHNT and FRNRAP. This CDR3 has 14 residues. CDR3 in amino acids: CASALAGRYNEQFF. In DNA, the CDR3 is TGTGCTAGTGCCCTGGCGGGGCGGTACAATGAGCAGTTCTTC.

In this sample, this clonotype turned up many times. The chain employs TRBV12-3 or TRBV12-4 and TRBJ2-1; D is unclear. Trimming took off 6 bases at V and 3 bases at J, with 18 bases between the two ends. There are 16 residues in the CDR3. The CDR3 nucleotides read TGTGCCAGCAGCCCCTCGCTGCAGGACGGCTACAATGAGCAGTTCTTC. As protein: CASSPSLQDGYNEQFF.

This chain joins TRBV12-3 or TRBV12-4 and TRBJ1-2; D ambiguous. Trimming pared 8 bases from V and 5 bases from J, leaving 12 bases between. This CDR3 region has 12 residues. The CDR3 protein is CASWAVGYGYTF. The CDR3 nucleotides read TGTGCCAGCTGGGCAGTCGGGTATGGCTACACCTTC.

This clonotype came up many times. The V gene is TRBV6-5, the J gene TRBJ2-2; the D is unclear. Germline-derived CDR1 and CDR2 are MNHEY and SVGAGI. The CDR3 runs to 16 residues. Trimming took off 0 bases at V and 4 bases at J, with 12 bases between the two ends. As DNA, the CDR3 is TGTGCCAGCAGTTACTCGTGGTCAGACTTCACCGGGGAGCTGTTTTTT. This codes for CASSYSWSDFTGELFF.

This clonotype has at least ten counts. The chain joins TRBV12-3 or TRBV12-4 to TRBJ2-7, with D hard to call. This CDR3 comprises 13 residues. The V end lost 5 bases, the J end lost 3 bases, and 11 bases lay between the germline ends. The CDR3 nucleotides are TGTGCCAGCAGTCATGGGTTGGGCTACGAGCAGTACTTC. It yields the protein CASSHGLGYEQYF.

This clonotype was detected only a few times. The rearrangement joins TRBV7-6 to TRBJ2-7; either TRBD1 or TRBD2 may supply D (5 bases each). Deletions cut 5 bases from V and 3 bases from J, with 14 bases between. This CDR3 has 14 residues. CDR1 and CDR2 from the germline V gene are SGHVS and FNYEAQ. CDR3: CASSHRGVGYEQYF. The CDR3 coding sequence is TGTGCCAGCAGCCACCGAGGGGTGGGCTACGAGCAGTACTTC.

This clonotype has ten or more counts. The chain joins TRBV5-1 to TRBJ2-7; no clear D. Trimming removed 5 bases at V and 2 bases at J, with 5 bases between. CDR1 is SGHRS, CDR2 YFSETQ, per germline. CDR3 length equals 11 residues. The CDR3 is CASRNAYEQYF. The CDR3 nucleotides are TGCGCCAGCAGAAACGCCTACGAGCAGTACTTC.

The gene calls are TRBV6-2 or TRBV6-3 and TRBJ2-1; no clear D. Germline V gives CDR1 MNHEY, CDR2 SVGEGT. The CDR3 is 14 amino acids. V was trimmed by 5 bases and J by 0 bases, leaving 8 bases between them. Here the CDR3 reads CASSLLNSYNEQFF. CDR3 nucleotide sequence: TGTGCCAGCAGTCTACTGAACTCCTACAATGAGCAGTTCTTC.